These T cell receptor beta chains were read from a single sample in a study of OX40 agonist ivuxolimab in advanced cancers. Clones were sequenced by immunoSEQ multiplex PCR, and TCRdb holds only the in-frame ones, with some missing. The sample lists 75,000 to 95,000 clones, under 85% occurring once. The sequencing used CD4+ or CD8+ T cells sorted from blood, collected in a trial of the OX40 agonist ivuxolimab. The receptors shown here come from an adult with an advanced solid tumor such as melanoma, head and neck, liver or kidney cancer. Each CDR3 is given with its conserved first and last residue. The D gene is left open where the match is weak. Size is omitted from some rows. Given values are once, few, many or a class for expanded clones.

J gene,V gene,clone size,D gene,CDR3 DNA,CDR3 protein
TRBJ2-7,TRBV7-2,.,.,TGTGCCAGCGGCCCAAGACTGATGCTATACGAGCAGTACTTC,CASGPRLMLYEQYF
TRBJ1-1,TRBV4-3,.,TRBD1,TGCGCCAGCAGCCCGGGACAGGAGAACACTGAAGCTTTCTTT,CASSPGQENTEAFF
TRBJ1-6,TRBV9,.,TRBD1,TGTGCCAGCAGCGTAGGGGGACAGGGGAATTCACCCCTCCACTTT,CASSVGGQGNSPLHF
TRBJ2-2,TRBV19,.,.,TGTGCCAGTCTGGGGGCAGCGAACACCGGGGAGCTGTTTTTT,CASLGAANTGELFF
TRBJ2-7,TRBV18,.,.,TGTGCCAGCTCACCAACTCGGTCTTTTCGGTCCGCTGACGAGCAGTACTTC,CASSPTRSFRSADEQYF
TRBJ1-2,TRBV2,.,TRBD1,TGTGCCAGCAGGACGGGACAGGGGGCGTTAAGCGGCTACACCTTC,CASRTGQGALSGYTF
TRBJ2-3,TRBV9,once,TRBD1,TGTGCCAGCAGCACCCGGACAGGAGATACGCAGTATTTT,CASSTRTGDTQYF
TRBJ2-7,TRBV5-6,.,.,TGTGCCAGCAGCTTGTATGGTGCCTACGAGCAGTACTTC,CASSLYGAYEQYF
TRBJ1-4,TRBV5-4,.,.,TGTGCCAGCAGCCTAGACATGGGTGACAGTAATGAAAAACTGTTTTTT,CASSLDMGDSNEKLFF
TRBJ2-1,TRBV19,.,TRBD2,TGTGCCAGTAGTACCTACGGGACTAGCGGGAGAGACAATGAGCAGTTCTTC,CASSTYGTSGRDNEQFF
TRBJ1-2,TRBV6-6,.,TRBD1,TGTGCCAGCCGGGACAGGGGCTTCTATGGCTACACCTTC,CASRDRGFYGYTF
TRBJ1-1,TRBV5-1,.,.,TGCGCCAGCAGCTCCCATCGGCTCGACACTGAAGCTTTCTTT,CASSSHRLDTEAFF
TRBJ1-1,TRBV7-2,.,TRBD1,TGTGCCAGCAGCCCAAACAGGGGCAGAGGGACTGAAGCTTTCTTT,CASSPNRGRGTEAFF
TRBJ1-5,TRBV6-9,.,.,TGTGCCAGCAGTTATTTCGGCCAGCCCCAGCATTTT,CASSYFGQPQHF
TRBJ2-1,TRBV5-1,few,TRBD2,TGCGCCAGCAGCGCGGCCTGGACTAGCGGGGGGTACAATGAGCAGTTCTTC,CASSAAWTSGGYNEQFF
TRBJ1-2,TRBV5-1,.,.,TGCGCCAGCAGCCCTACTTATGACAGGCCAGGCTATGGCTACACCTTC,CASSPTYDRPGYGYTF
TRBJ2-3,TRBV9,.,.,TGTGCCAGCAGCGTATTAAGTGGTACGCAGTATTTT,CASSVLSGTQYF
TRBJ1-1,TRBV18,.,TRBD1,TGTGCCAGCTCACCCCAAGGACAGGGGCTGAACACTGAAGCTTTCTTT,CASSPQGQGLNTEAFF
TRBJ2-7,TRBV5-8,.,.,TGTGCCAGCAGCTGGGGCCTGACGAATACAGCTTACGAGCAGTACTTC,CASSWGLTNTAYEQYF
TRBJ1-1,TRBV5-6,once,.,TGTGCCAGCAGCCCAGGGGACCTGAACACTGAAGCTTTCTTT,CASSPGDLNTEAFF
TRBJ2-1,TRBV12-5,.,TRBD2,TGTGCTAGTGGTTTGGTTTCGGGGGGACAGCAGTTCTTC,CASGLVSGGQQFF
TRBJ1-3,TRBV7-8,.,.,TGTGCCAGCAGCAAATCCAACAGGGCCCCGTCGAACACCATATATTTT,CASSKSNRAPSNTIYF
TRBJ1-4,TRBV5-4,.,TRBD1,TGTGCCAGCAGCCAAGGGACAGGAGGAGGACGTGAAAAACTGTTTTTT,CASSQGTGGGREKLFF
TRBJ2-1,TRBV6-5,few,.,TGTGCCAGCACCGGCTCCGACCTGAGGAGGAATGAGCAGTTCTTC,CASTGSDLRRNEQFF
TRBJ2-7,TRBV7-2,.,TRBD2,TGTGCCAGCAGCTTAGCGTCTACTAGCGGGTCCTACGAGCAGTACTTC,CASSLASTSGSYEQYF
TRBJ1-2,TRBV5-1,.,.,TGCGCCAGCAGCTTGGCCGCAGGATCCGGAGGCTACACCTTC,CASSLAAGSGGYTF
TRBJ2-3,TRBV11-2,.,TRBD2,TGTGCCAGCAGCTCGACCCTAGCGGGAGGACTAGATACGCAGTATTTT,CASSSTLAGGLDTQYF
TRBJ1-2,TRBV4-2,.,.,TGTGCCAGCAGCCCGCAAGGGGGGGCTGGTGATGGCTACACCTTC,CASSPQGGAGDGYTF
TRBJ2-3,TRBV25-1,.,TRBD1,TGTGCCAGCAGCGGGACAGGGACAGATACGCAGTATTTT,CASSGTGTDTQYF
TRBJ1-3,TRBV18,.,.,TGTGCCAGCTCACCGCGGAGAGACACCATATATTTT,CASSPRRDTIYF